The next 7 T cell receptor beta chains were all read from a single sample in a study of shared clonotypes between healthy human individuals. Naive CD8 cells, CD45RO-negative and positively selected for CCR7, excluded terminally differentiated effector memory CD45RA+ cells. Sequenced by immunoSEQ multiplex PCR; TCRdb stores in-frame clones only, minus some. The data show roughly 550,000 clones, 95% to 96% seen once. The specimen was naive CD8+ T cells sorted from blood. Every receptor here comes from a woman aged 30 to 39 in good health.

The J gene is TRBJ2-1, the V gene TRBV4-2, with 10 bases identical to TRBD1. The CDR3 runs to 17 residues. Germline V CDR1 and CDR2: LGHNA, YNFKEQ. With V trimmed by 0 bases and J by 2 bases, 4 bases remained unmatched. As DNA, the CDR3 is TGTGCCAGCAGCCAAGAAAGCGGGACAGGGGCCTACAATGAGCAGTTCTTC. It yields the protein CASSQESGTGAYNEQFF.

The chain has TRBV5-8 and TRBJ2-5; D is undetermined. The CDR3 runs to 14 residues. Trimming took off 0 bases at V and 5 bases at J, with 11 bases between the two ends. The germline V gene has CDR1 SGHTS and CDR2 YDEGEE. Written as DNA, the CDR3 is TGTGCCAGCAGCTTGGGATCAGTTGTGGAGACCCAGTACTTC. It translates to CASSLGSVVETQYF.

Here the CDR3 reads CASSDRPIAQYF. The CDR3 DNA is TGCGCCAGCAGTGACCGTCCCATCGCCCAGTACTTC. The chain couples TRBV10-1 to TRBJ2-7, with D hard to call. Germline CDR1 and CDR2: WNHNN and SYGVQD (reference sequence). CDR3 size: 12 residues. V lost 3 bases, J lost 10 bases, and 13 bases lay in between.

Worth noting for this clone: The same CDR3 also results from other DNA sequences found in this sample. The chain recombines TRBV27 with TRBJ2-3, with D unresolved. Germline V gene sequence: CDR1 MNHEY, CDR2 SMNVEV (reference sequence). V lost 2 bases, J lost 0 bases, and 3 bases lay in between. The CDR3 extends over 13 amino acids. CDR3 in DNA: TGTGCCAGCAGTTTACCGAGCACAGATACGCAGTATTTT. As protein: CASSLPSTDTQYF.

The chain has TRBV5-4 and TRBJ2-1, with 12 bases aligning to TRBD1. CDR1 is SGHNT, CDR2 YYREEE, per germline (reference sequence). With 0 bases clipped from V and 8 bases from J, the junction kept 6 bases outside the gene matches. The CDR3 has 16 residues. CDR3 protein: CASSLGGQGALDEQFF. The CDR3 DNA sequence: TGTGCCAGCAGCTTGGGGGGACAGGGGGCTCTGGATGAGCAGTTCTTC.

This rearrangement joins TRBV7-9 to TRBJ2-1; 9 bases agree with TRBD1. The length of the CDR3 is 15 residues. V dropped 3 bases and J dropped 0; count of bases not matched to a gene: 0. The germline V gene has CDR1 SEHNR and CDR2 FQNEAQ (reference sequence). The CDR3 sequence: CASSLGQGSYNEQFF. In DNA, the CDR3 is TGTGCCAGCAGCTTGGGACAGGGCTCCTACAATGAGCAGTTCTTC.

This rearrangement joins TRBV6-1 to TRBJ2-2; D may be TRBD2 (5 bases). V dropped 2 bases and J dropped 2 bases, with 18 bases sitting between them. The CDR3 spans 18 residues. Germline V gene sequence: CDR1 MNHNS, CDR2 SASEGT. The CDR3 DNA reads TGTGCCAGCAGTGAAAGAGGGTTGCGAAAGCTAAACACCGGGGAGCTGTTTTTT. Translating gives CASSERGLRKLNTGELFF.